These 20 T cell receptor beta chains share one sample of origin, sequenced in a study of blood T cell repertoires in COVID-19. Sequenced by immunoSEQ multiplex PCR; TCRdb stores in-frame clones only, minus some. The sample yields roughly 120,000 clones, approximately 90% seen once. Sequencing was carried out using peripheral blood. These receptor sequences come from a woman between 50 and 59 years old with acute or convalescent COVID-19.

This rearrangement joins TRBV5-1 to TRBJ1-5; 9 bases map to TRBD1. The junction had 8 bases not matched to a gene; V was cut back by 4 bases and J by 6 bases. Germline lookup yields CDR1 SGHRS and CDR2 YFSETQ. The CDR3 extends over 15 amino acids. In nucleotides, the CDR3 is TGCGCCAGCAGCCCGGGACAGGGAGGGTCTCAGCCCCAGCATTTT. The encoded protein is CASSPGQGGSQPQHF.

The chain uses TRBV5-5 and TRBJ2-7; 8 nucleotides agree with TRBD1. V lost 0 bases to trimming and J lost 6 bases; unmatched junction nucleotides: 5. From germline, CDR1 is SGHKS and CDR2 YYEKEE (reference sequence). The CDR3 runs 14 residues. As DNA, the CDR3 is TGTGCCAGCAGCTTGGAGGACAGGGTCTCCGAGCAGTACTTC. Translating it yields CASSLEDRVSEQYF.

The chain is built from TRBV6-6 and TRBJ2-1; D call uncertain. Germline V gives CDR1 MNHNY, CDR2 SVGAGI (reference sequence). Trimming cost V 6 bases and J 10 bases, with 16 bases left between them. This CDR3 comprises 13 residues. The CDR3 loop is CASRYERRREQFF. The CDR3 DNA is TGTGCCAGCAGATACGAGCGCCGGCGGGAGCAGTTCTTC.

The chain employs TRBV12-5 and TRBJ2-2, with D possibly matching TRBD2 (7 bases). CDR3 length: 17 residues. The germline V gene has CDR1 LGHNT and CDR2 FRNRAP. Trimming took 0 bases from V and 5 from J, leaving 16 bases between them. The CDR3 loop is CASGLVQGGSDTGELFF. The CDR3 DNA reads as TGTGCTAGTGGTTTGGTACAGGGCGGGAGTGATACCGGGGAGCTGTTTTTT.

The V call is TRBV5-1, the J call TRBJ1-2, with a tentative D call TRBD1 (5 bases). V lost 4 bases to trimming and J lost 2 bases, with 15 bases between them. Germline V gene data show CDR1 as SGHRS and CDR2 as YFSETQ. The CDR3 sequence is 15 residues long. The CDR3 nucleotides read TGCGCCAGCAGCCTGGAAGGGGTCATGAACTATGGCTACACCTTC. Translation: CASSLEGVMNYGYTF.

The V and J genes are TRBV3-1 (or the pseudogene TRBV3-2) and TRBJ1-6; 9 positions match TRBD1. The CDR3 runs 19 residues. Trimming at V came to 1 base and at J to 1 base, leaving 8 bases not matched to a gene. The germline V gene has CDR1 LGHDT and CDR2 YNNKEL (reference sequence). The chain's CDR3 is CASSQGGTGPESYNSPLHF. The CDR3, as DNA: TGTGCCAGCAGCCAAGGTGGGACAGGGCCCGAGTCCTATAATTCACCCCTCCACTTT.

The chain's CDR3 is CASSSLADLTDTQYF. DNA of the CDR3: TGTGCCAGCAGCTCCCTAGCGGACCTCACAGATACGCAGTATTTT. This chain joins TRBV13 and TRBJ2-3; 7 bases match TRBD2. V shed 4 bases, J shed 2 bases, and the junction held 6 bases outside the gene matches. CDR3 length: 15 residues. CDR1 is PRHDT and CDR2 is FYEKMQ in the germline V gene (reference sequence).

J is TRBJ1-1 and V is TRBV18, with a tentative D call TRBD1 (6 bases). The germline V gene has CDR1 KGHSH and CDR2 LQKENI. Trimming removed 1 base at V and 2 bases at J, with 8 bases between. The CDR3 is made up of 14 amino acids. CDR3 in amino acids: CASSPQGVNTEAFF. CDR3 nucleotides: TGTGCCAGCTCACCACAGGGGGTCAACACTGAAGCTTTCTTT.

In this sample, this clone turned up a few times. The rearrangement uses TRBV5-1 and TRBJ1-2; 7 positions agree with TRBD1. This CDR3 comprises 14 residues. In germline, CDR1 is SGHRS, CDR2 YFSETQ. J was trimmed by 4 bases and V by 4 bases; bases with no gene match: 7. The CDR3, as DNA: TGCGCCAGCAGCAGAGGGACAGTGGGCTATGGCTACACCTTC. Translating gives CASSRGTVGYGYTF.

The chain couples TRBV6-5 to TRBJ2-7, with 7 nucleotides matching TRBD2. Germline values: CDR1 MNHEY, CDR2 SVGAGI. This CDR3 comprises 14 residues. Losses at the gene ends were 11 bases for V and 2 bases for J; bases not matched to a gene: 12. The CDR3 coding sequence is TGTGCCGCAGCTCGCGGGCGGGAGACCTACGAGCAGTACTTC. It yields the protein CAAARGRETYEQYF.

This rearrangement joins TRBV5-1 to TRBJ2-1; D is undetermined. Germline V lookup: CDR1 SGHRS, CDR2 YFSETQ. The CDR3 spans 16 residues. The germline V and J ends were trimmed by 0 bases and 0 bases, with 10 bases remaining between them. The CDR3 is CASSLDAESSYNEQFF. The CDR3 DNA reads TGCGCCAGCAGCTTGGACGCCGAGAGCTCCTACAATGAGCAGTTCTTC.

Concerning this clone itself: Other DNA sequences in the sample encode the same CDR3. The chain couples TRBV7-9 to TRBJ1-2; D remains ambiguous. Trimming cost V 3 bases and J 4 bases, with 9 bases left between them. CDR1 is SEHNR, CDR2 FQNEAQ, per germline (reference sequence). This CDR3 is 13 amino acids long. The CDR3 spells CASSFGGLYGYTF. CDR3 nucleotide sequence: TGTGCCAGCAGCTTTGGCGGACTCTATGGCTACACCTTC.

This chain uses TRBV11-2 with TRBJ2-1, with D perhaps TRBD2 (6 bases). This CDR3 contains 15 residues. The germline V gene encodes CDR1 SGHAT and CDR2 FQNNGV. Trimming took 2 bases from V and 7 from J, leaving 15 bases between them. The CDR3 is CASSLRRGDGNEQFF. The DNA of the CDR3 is TGTGCCAGCAGCTTAAGGAGGGGTGATGGGAATGAGCAGTTCTTC.

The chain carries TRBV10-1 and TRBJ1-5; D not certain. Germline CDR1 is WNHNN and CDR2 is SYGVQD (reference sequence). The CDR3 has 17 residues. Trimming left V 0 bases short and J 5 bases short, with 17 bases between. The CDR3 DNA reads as TGCGCCAGCAGTGAGTCCCCTCGACCCGGAGGCGATCAGCCCCAGCATTTT. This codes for CASSESPRPGGDQPQHF.

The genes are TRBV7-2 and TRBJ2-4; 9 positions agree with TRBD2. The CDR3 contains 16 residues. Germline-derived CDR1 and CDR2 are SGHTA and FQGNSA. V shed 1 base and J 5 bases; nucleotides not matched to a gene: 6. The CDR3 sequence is CASSLGAGGPQNIQYF. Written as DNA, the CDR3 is TGTGCCAGCAGCTTAGGGGCGGGAGGGCCGCAAAACATTCAGTACTTC.

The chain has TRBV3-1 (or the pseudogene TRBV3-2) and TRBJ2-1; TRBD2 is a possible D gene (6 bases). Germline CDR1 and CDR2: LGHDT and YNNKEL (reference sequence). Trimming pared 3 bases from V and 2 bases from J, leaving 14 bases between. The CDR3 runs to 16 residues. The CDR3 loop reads CASSQGRGNPYNEQFF. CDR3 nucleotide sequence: TGTGCCAGCAGCCAGGGGCGGGGCAATCCCTACAATGAGCAGTTCTTC.

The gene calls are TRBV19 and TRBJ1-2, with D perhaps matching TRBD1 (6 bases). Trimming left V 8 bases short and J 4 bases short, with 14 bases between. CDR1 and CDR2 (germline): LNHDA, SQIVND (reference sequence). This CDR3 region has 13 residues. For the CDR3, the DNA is TGTGCCAGTCGCCGGGACAACCTCTATGGCTACACCTTC. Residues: CASRRDNLYGYTF.

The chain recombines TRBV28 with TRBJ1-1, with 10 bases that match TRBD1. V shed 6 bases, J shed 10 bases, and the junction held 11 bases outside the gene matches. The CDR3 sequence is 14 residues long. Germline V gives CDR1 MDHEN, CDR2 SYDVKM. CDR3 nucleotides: TGTGCCAGCAGCAAAAATTCCGGGGACAGGGGAGCTTTCTTT. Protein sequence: CASSKNSGDRGAFF.

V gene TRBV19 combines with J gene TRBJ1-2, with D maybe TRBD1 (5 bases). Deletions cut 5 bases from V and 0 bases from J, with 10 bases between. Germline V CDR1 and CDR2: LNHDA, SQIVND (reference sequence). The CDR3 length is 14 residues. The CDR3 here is CASSVTDTNYGYTF. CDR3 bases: TGTGCCAGTAGTGTGACAGATACTAACTATGGCTACACCTTC. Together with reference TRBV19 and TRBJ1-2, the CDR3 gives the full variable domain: DGGITQSPKYLFRKEGQNVTLSCEQNLNHDAMYWYRQDPGQGLRLIYYSQIVNDFQKGDIAEGYSVSREKKESFPLTVTSAQKNPTAFYLCASSVTDTNYGYTFGSGTRLTVV.

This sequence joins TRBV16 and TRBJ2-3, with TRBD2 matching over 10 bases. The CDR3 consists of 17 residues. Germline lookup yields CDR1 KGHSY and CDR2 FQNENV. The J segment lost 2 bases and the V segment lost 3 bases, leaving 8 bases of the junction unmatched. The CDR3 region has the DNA TGTGCCAGCAGCCACGCCGGGACTAGCGCCTACACAGATACGCAGTATTTT. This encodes CASSHAGTSAYTDTQYF.